This TCR beta chain was sequenced in a study of Ad26.COV2.S vaccination and SARS-CoV-2 variants. The overall study: The donor was enrolled in the Ad26.COV2.S arm of the COV1001 trial. Recipients of Ad26.COV2.S got it intramuscularly, once or twice 56 days apart.

Study outcomes and limitations: Across vaccine and placebo recipients, the breadth of non-spike TCRs was similar.

The CDR3 length is 16 residues. With 0 bases removed from V and 0 bases from J, the gap between germline ends came to 11 bases. Germline-derived CDR1 and CDR2 are KGHSH and LQKENI. The sample's treatment: roughly 20 received Ad26.COV2.S at low or high dose, single or two shots; several received placebo; per-sample allocation not given. Collection of samples fell on day 63 after the first vaccine or placebo injection. Only in-frame clones appear in the TCRdb table, and some are missing; sequencing was by immunoSEQ multiplex PCR. This table holds roughly 500,000 clones, nearly 90% found once. About this clone: Its antigen is not identified.

The TCR was taken from a person between 18 and 65 years old who received the Ad26.COV2.S COVID-19 vaccine or a placebo. The chain joins TRBV18 to TRBJ1-1, with D possibly TRBD1 on 5 matching bases. Specimen: peripheral blood, collected in a trial of Ad26.COV2.S vaccine versus placebo. This CDR3 reads CASSPPGTDMNTEAFF. For the CDR3, the DNA is TGTGCCAGCTCACCACCGGGGACTGACATGAACACTGAAGCTTTCTTT.